This TCR beta chain stems from a study of shared clonotypes between healthy human individuals. Study in general: The cohort had two women and a few men, ages 18 to 49.

The V and J ends lost 5 bases and 3 bases respectively, with 14 bases between them. This CDR3 comprises 14 residues. The germline V gene has CDR1 MDHEN and CDR2 SYDVKM. This clone was observed a single time. Every subset's genomic DNA went evenly onto several immunoSEQ plates. Data came from immunoSEQ multiplex PCR; TCRdb stores just in-frame clones and leaves some out. The sample carries about 2.2 million clones, approximately 92% recorded once. It was CD45RO-negative cells, positively selected for CCR7, that made up naive CD8 cells, with terminally differentiated effector memory CD45RA+ cells excluded.

The sample comprised naive CD8+ T cells from PBMCs. This clonotype was obtained from a young man in good health. Some clones in this sample may be carry-over from other donors' samples. The chain employs TRBV28 and TRBJ2-7; D is undetermined. The CDR3 region has the DNA TGTGCCAGCAGTCCCTTTGACGGAATCTACGAGCAGTACTTC. This encodes CASSPFDGIYEQYF. Full variable domain (rest looked up from reference TRBV28 and TRBJ2-7): DVKVTQSSRYLVKRTGEKVFLECVQDMDHENMFWYRQDPGLGLRLIYFSYDVKMKEKGDIPEGYSVSREKKERFSLILESASTNQTSMYLCASSPFDGIYEQYFGPGTRLTVT.